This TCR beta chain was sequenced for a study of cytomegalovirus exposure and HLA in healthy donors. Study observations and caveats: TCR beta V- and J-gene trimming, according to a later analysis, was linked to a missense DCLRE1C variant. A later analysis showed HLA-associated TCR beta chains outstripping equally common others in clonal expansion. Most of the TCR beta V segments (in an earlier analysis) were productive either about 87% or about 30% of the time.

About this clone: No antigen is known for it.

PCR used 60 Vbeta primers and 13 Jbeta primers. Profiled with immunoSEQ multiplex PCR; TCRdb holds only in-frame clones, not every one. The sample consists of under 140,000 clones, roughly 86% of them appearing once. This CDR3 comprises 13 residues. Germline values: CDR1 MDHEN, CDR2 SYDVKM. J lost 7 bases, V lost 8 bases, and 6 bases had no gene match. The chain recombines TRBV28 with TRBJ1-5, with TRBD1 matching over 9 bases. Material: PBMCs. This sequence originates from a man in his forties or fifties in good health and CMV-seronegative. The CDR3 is CASFRDRAQPQHF. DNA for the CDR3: TGTGCCAGCTTCCGGGACAGGGCACAGCCCCAGCATTTT.